The rows below give T cell receptor beta chains drawn from one sample of a study of T cell repertoires in cytomegalovirus infection. TCRdb itself ran the reads through MiXCR, one entry per CDR3 protein. The sample has about 330,000 distinct CDR3 sequences, roughly a third seen once. These receptors' targets are unknown. The material sequenced was cultured PBMCs, taken from culture after CMV antigen stimulation. The origin of the receptors is a human donor in good health (CMV status not recorded). Some clones in this sample may be carry-over from other donors' samples. Both conserved end residues are trimmed from each CDR3. Not all rows give a size; the values are once, few, many and, for expanded clones, a class.

v_gene: TRBV5-1; abundance: few; len: 17; CDR3aa: ASSLDWLAGVWEAAELF
v_gene: TRBV7-2; abundance: -; len: 13; CDR3aa: ASGSIRVWSSEAF
v_gene: TRBV6-1; abundance: -; len: 13; CDR3aa: ASSATGTSPETQY
v_gene: TRBV7-2; abundance: -; len: 13; CDR3aa: ASSPRGAALYEQY
v_gene: TRBV29-1; abundance: -; len: 11; CDR3aa: SVEVTHRSEAF
v_gene: TRBV7-6; abundance: few; len: 16; CDR3aa: ASGTRGRGGSGANVLT
v_gene: TRBV4-1; abundance: -; len: 12; CDR3aa: ASSKTEWKETQY
v_gene: TRBV12-3/TRBV12-4; abundance: few; len: 12; CDR3aa: ASSLVSGGYEQY
v_gene: TRBV7-8; abundance: -; len: 11; CDR3aa: ASSFARGEPQH
v_gene: TRBV11-3; abundance: -; len: 13; CDR3aa: ASSLRGGPNSPLH
v_gene: TRBV7-2; abundance: many; len: 16; CDR3aa: ASSLVGTSGRAPNEQF
v_gene: TRBV6-2/TRBV6-3; abundance: many; len: 16; CDR3aa: ASSPRDRGQVSYNEQF
v_gene: TRBV20-1; abundance: -; len: 11; CDR3aa: SARVVFRNEQF
v_gene: TRBV19; abundance: once; len: 13; CDR3aa: ASTTRGSGNEKLF
v_gene: TRBV4-3; abundance: few; len: 17; CDR3aa: ASSQDMSPSRGSYNEQF
v_gene: TRBV19; abundance: -; len: 13; CDR3aa: ASTYRVSGYNEQF
v_gene: TRBV19; abundance: -; len: 15; CDR3aa: ASSNPGQSSNTGELF
v_gene: TRBV7-6; abundance: few; len: 11; CDR3aa: ASSPTEATEAF
v_gene: TRBV12-3/TRBV12-4; abundance: few; len: 15; CDR3aa: ASSGGLAGEGSYEQY
v_gene: TRBV19; abundance: -; len: 12; CDR3aa: ASSMGTGSSPLH
v_gene: TRBV11-1; abundance: -; len: 14; CDR3aa: ASSDQLAGGPYEQY
v_gene: TRBV23-1; abundance: -; len: 13; CDR3aa: ASSQPSSWRLTQY
v_gene: TRBV18; abundance: -; len: 14; CDR3aa: ASSPFGSGANNEQF
v_gene: TRBV7-2; abundance: medium-sized; len: 10; CDR3aa: ASSSFNNEQF
v_gene: TRBV7-2; abundance: few; len: 12; CDR3aa: ASSLGINTGELF
v_gene: TRBV6-8; abundance: -; len: 17; CDR3aa: ASSYSSWAGEHGWDGYT
v_gene: TRBV5-6; abundance: -; len: 16; CDR3aa: ASTPGRLKRTSRETQY
v_gene: TRBV24-1; abundance: -; len: 12; CDR3aa: ATSERDGPYGYT
v_gene: TRBV7-4; abundance: once; len: 10; CDR3aa: ASRNDNTEAF
v_gene: TRBV27; abundance: -; len: 14; CDR3aa: ASSFLERTATGELF
v_gene: TRBV5-6; abundance: few; len: 16; CDR3aa: ASSPGGRGLSGANVLT